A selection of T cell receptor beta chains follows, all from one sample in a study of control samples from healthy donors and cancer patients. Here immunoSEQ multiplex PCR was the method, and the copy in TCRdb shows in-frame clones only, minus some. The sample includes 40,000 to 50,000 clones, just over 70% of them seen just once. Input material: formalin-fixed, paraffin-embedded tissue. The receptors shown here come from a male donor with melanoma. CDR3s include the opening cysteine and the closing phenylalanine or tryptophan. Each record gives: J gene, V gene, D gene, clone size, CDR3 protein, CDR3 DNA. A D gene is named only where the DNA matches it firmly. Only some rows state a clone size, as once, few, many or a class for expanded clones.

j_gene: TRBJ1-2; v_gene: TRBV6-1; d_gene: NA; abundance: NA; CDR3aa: CASSEVGPSWGYTF; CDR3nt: TGTGCCAGCAGTGAAGTAGGGCCCTCGTGGGGCTACACCTTC
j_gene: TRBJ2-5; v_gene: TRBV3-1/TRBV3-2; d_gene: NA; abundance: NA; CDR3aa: CASTAPGETQYF; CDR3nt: TGTGCCAGTACCGCCCCCGGAGAGACCCAGTACTTC
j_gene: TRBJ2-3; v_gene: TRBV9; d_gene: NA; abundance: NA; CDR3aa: CASSVGGDTQYF; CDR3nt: TGTGCCAGCAGCGTAGGAGGGGATACGCAGTATTTT
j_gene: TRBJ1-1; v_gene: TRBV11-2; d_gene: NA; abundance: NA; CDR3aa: CASSYQRGNTEAFF; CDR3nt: TGTGCCAGCAGTTACCAACGGGGGAACACTGAAGCTTTCTTT
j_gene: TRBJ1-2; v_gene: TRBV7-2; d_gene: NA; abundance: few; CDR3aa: CASSSGYFGYTF; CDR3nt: TGTGCCAGCAGCTCAGGGTATTTTGGCTACACCTTC
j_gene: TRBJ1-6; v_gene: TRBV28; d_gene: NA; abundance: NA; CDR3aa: CASSFQVRSSPLHF; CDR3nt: TGTGCCAGCAGTTTTCAGGTCAGGAGTTCACCCCTCCACTTT
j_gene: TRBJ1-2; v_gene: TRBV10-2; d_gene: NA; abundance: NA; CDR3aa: CASRGEGRGYGYTF; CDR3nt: TGCGCCAGCCGTGGAGAGGGTCGGGGCTATGGCTACACCTTC
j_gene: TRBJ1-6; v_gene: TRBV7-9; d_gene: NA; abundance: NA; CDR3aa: CASSPGGRINSPLHF; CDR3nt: TGTGCCAGCAGCCCGGGGGGCAGGATAAATTCACCCCTCCACTTT
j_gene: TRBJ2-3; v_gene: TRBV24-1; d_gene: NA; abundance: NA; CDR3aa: CATSESLNRLTDTQYF; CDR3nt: TGTGCCACCAGTGAGTCATTAAACAGGCTCACAGATACGCAGTATTTT
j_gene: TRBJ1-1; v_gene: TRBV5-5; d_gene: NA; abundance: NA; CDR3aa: CASSKDNTEAFF; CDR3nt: TGTGCCAGCAGCAAAGATAACACTGAAGCTTTCTTT
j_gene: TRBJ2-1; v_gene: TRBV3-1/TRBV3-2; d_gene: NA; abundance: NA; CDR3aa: CASSQDRVSRITEQFF; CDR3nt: TGTGCCAGCAGCCAAGATCGGGTGTCCAGGATCACTGAGCAGTTCTTC
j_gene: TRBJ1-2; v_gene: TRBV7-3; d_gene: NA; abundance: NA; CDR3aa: CASSSEGGYGYTF; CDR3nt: TGTGCCAGCAGCTCAGAAGGGGGGTATGGCTACACCTTC
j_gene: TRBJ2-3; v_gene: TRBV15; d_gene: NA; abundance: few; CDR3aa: CATSRSGLADTQYF; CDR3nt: TGTGCCACCAGCAGATCTGGATTAGCTGATACGCAGTATTTT
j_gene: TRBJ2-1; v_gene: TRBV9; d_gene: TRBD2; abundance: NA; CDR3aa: CASSVLREGDGNEQFF; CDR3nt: TGTGCCAGCAGCGTCCTGCGGGAGGGGGATGGCAATGAGCAGTTCTTC
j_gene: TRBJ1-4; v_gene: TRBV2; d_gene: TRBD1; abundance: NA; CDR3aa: CASRLEEGAGYLFF; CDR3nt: TGTGCCAGCAGACTTGAGGAGGGGGCAGGCTATCTGTTTTTT
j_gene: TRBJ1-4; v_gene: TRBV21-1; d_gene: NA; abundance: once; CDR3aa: CARRTGGAGGGNEKLFF; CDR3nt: TGTGCCCGCAGGACTGGGGGCGCGGGGGGGGGAAATGAAAAACTGTTTTTT
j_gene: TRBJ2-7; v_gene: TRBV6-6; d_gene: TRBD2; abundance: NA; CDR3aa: CASSPLHTSGSLLYEQYF; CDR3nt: TGTGCCAGCAGTCCGCTCCACACTAGCGGGAGCCTCCTCTACGAGCAGTACTTC
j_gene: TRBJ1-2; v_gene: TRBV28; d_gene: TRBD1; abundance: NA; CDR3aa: CASRITGGWGYGYTF; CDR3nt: TGTGCCAGCAGAATAACAGGGGGCTGGGGCTATGGCTACACCTTC
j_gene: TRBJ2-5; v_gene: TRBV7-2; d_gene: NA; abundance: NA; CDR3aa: CASSLAPLEIQYF; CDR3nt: TGTGCCAGCAGCCTCGCTCCCCTGGAGATCCAGTACTTC
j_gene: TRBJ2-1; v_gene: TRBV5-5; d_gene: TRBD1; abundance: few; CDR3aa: CASSAVPTGVNEQFF; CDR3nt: TGTGCCAGCAGCGCCGTTCCGACAGGGGTCAATGAGCAGTTCTTC
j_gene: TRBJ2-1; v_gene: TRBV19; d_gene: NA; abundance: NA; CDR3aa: CASRKGDRGLAGGYNEQFF; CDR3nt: TGTGCCAGTCGAAAAGGGGACAGGGGCCTAGCGGGAGGATACAATGAGCAGTTCTTC
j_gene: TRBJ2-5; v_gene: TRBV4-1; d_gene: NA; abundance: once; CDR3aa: CASSQEHTSKTQYF; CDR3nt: TGCGCCAGCAGCCAAGAACACACCTCCAAGACCCAGTACTTC
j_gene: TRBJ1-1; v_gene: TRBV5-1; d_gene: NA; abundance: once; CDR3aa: CASRWTGGASEAFF; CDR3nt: TGCGCCAGCAGGTGGACGGGCGGGGCCTCTGAAGCTTTCTTT
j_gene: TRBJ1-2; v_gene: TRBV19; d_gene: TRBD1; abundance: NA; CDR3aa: CASTKMDRENYGYTF; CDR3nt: TGTGCCAGTACGAAAATGGACAGGGAAAACTATGGCTACACCTTC
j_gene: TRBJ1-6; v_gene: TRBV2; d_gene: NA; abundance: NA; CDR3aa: CVTTLQSSYNSPLHF; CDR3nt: TGTGTCACCACCCTACAGAGCTCCTATAATTCACCCCTCCACTTT
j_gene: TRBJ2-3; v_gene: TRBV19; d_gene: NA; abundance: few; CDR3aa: CASRQSTDTQYF; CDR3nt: TGTGCCAGTAGGCAGAGCACAGATACGCAGTATTTT
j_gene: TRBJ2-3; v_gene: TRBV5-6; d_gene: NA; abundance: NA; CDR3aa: CASSLERVTDTQYF; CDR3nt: TGTGCCAGCAGCTTGGAGAGGGTTACGGATACGCAGTATTTT
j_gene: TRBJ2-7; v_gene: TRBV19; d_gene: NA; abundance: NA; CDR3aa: CASSIGVRYEQYF; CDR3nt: TGTGCCAGTAGTATAGGGGTCCGGTACGAGCAGTACTTC
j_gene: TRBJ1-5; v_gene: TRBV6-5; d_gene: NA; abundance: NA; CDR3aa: CASKDTYQPQHF; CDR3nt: TGTGCCAGCAAAGACACGTATCAGCCCCAGCATTTT
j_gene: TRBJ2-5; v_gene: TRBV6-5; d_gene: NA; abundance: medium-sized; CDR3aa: CASSKAVREETQYF; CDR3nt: TGTGCCAGCAGTAAGGCGGTCAGAGAAGAGACCCAGTACTTC
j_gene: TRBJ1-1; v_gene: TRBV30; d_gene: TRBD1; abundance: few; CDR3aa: CAWNPGGNTEAFF; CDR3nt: TGTGCCTGGAACCCAGGGGGGAACACTGAAGCTTTCTTT
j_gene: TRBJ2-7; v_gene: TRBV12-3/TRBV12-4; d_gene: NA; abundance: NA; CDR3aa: CASSWWQGNEQYF; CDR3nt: TGTGCCAGCAGTTGGTGGCAGGGGAACGAGCAGTACTTC
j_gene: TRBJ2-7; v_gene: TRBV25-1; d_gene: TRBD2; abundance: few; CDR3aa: CASSDLGVPGLADF; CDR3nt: TGTGCCAGCAGTGATCTCGGCGTTCCGGGACTAGCGGACTTC
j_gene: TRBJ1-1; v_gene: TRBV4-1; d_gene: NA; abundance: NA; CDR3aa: CASSQDGSRGTEAFF; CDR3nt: TGCGCCAGCAGCCAAGATGGGTCCCGCGGGACTGAAGCTTTCTTT
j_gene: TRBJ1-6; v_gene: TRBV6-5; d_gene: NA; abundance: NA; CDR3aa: CASSYSYGGVKTPLHF; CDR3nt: TGTGCCAGCAGTTACTCGTATGGGGGAGTAAAGACACCCCTCCACTTT
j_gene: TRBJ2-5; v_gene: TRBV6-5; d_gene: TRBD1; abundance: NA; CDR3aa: CASFDRGFRETQYF; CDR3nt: TGTGCCAGCTTCGACAGGGGCTTCAGGGAGACCCAGTACTTC
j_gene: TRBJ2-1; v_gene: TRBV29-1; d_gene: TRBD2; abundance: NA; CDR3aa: CSVGTSGSRYEQFF; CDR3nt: TGCAGCGTCGGGACTAGCGGGAGTAGATATGAGCAGTTCTTC
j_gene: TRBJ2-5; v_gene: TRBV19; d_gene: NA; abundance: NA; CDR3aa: CASSIGYRGETQYF; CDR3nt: TGTGCCAGTAGTATTGGGTACAGAGGGGAGACCCAGTACTTC
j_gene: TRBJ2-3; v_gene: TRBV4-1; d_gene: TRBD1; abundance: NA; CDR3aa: CASSLRQGVRTDTQYF; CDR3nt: TGCGCCAGCAGCCTTCGACAGGGGGTAAGGACAGATACGCAGTATTTT
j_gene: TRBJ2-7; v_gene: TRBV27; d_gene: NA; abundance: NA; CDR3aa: CASSLKRPYEQYF; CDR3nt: TGTGCCAGCAGTTTAAAGCGGCCCTACGAGCAGTACTTC
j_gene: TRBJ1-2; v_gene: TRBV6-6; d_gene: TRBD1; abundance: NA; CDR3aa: CASSPTGPNYGYTF; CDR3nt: TGTGCCAGCAGTCCGACAGGGCCGAACTATGGCTACACCTTC
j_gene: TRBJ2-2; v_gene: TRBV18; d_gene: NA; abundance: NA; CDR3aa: CASSPGQLTGELFF; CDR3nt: TGTGCCAGCTCACCGGGACAATTAACCGGGGAGCTGTTTTTT
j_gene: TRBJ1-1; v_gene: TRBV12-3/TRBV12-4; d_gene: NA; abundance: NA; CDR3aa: CASQSWGTEAFF; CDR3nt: TGTGCCAGCCAGAGTTGGGGTACTGAAGCTTTCTTT
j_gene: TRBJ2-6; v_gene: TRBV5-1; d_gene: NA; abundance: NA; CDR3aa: CASSLGGDRSGANVLTF; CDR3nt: TGCGCCAGCAGTTTGGGCGGCGACCGCTCTGGGGCCAACGTCCTGACTTTC
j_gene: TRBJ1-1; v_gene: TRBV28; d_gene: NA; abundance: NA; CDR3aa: CASSPEGSANTEAFF; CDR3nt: TGTGCCAGCAGCCCAGAGGGTTCAGCGAACACTGAAGCTTTCTTT
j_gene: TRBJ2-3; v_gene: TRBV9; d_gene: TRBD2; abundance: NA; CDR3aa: CASSLPPGLAGENTQYF; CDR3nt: TGTGCCAGCAGCCTCCCCCCAGGACTAGCGGGAGAAAATACGCAGTATTTT
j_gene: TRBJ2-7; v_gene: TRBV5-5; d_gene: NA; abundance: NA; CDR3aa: CASRPPGLSYEQYF; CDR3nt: TGTGCCAGCAGACCTCCCGGCCTTTCCTACGAGCAGTACTTC
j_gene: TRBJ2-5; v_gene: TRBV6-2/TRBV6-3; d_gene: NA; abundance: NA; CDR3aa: CASSSYDLQETQYF; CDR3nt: TGTGCCAGCAGTTCCTACGACTTGCAAGAGACCCAGTACTTC
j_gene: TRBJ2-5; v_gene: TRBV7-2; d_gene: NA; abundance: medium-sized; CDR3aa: CASSVDLSPTQYF; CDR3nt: TGTGCCAGCAGCGTAGACCTCTCCCCGACCCAGTACTTC
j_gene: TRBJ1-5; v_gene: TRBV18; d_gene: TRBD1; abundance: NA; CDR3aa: CASSRTKGDSFQPQHF; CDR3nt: TGTGCCAGCTCACGGACAAAGGGGGACAGTTTCCAGCCCCAGCATTTT
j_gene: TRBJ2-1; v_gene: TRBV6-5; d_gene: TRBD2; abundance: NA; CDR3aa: CASCLAGGLNEQFF; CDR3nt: TGTGCCAGCTGCCTAGCGGGAGGATTAAATGAGCAGTTCTTC
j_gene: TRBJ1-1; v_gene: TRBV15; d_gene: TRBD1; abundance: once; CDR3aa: CATSPGQGSMNTEAFF; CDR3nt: TGTGCCACCAGTCCGGGACAGGGGTCAATGAACACTGAAGCTTTCTTT
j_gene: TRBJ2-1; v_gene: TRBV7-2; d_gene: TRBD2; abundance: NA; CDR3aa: CASSRSGRVDEQFF; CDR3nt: TGTGCCAGCAGCCGTAGCGGGAGAGTAGATGAGCAGTTCTTC
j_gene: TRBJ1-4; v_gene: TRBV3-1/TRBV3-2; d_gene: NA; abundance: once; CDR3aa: CASSQFRGYEKLFF; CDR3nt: TGTGCCAGCAGCCAATTCAGGGGTTATGAAAAACTGTTTTTT
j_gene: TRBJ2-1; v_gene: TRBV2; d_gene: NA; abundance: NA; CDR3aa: CASSEGQGLSNEQFF; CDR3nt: TGTGCCAGCAGTGAAGGGCAGGGGCTAAGCAATGAGCAGTTCTTC